Below, one T cell receptor beta chain is given with its context. Its antigen is unknown. V gave up 3 bases and J gave up 5 bases, with 8 bases separating them. The CDR3 has 13 amino acids. Germline values: CDR1 MNHEY, CDR2 SMNVEV (reference sequence). With survey level as its setting, the immunoSEQ assay was v3.0. The table came from immunoSEQ multiplex PCR; TCRdb's copy has only in-frame clones and leaves some out. Seen here are just over 35,000 clones, over 70% observed once, and the top ten hold around 6.1%. The data are from a study of long-term antiretroviral therapy in people with HIV. Points from the study as a whole: Therapy changes, viral resistance and ART adherence were not documented in the available data.

The rearrangement links TRBV27 to TRBJ1-5; D unresolved. The TCR was taken from a man in his late teens or twenties with HIV. The sample in question was unsorted PBMCs, obtained 0.6 years after starting antiretroviral therapy. The CDR3 spells CASSFGKHQPQHF. The CDR3 DNA reads as TGTGCCAGCAGTTTCGGGAAGCATCAGCCCCAGCATTTT.